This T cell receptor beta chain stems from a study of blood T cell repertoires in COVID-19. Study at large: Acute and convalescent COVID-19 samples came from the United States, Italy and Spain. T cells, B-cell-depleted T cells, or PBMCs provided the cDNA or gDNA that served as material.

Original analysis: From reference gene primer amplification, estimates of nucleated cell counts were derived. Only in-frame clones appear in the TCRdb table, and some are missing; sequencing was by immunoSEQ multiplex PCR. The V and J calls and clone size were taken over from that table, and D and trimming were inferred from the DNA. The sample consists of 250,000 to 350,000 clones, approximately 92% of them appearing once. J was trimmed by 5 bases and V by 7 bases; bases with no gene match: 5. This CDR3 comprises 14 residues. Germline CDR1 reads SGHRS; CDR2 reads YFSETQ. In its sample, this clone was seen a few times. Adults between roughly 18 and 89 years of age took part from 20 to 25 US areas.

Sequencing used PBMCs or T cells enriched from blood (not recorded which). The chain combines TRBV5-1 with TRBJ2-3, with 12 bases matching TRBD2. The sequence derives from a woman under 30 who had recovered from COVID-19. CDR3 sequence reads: CASATSGGQDTQYF. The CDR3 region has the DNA TGCGCCAGCGCGACTAGCGGGGGTCAAGATACGCAGTATTTT.